Below are 28 T cell receptor beta chains sequenced from a single sample in a study of PD-L1 blockade in urothelial cancer. Here immunoSEQ multiplex PCR was the method, and the copy in TCRdb shows in-frame clones only, minus some. The profile shows about 32,000 clones, roughly 84% of them singletons. The starting material was PBMCs, obtained around atezolizumab (anti-PD-L1) treatment. The receptor source for this set is a man in his 60s with urothelial cancer.

This chain uses TRBV28 with TRBJ1-1; 8 bases are a match to TRBD1. Trimming removed 7 bases from V and 6 bases from J; junction bases left unmatched: 7. Germline CDR1 and CDR2: MDHEN and SYDVKM. The CDR3 contains 13 residues. The CDR3 spells CASIRTGKSEAFF. The CDR3 DNA sequence: TGTGCCAGCATCCGGACAGGGAAGTCTGAAGCTTTCTTT.

This clone was seen once. This sequence joins TRBV30 and TRBJ1-2; tentatively, D is TRBD1 (6 bases). This CDR3 region has 13 residues. The germline V gene has CDR1 GTSNPN and CDR2 SVGIG (reference sequence). V lost 0 bases and J lost 6, with 11 bases in between. The CDR3 sequence: CAWSVQGFNGYTF. The CDR3 region has the DNA TGTGCCTGGAGTGTACAGGGTTTTAATGGCTACACCTTC.

CDR3 amino acids: CASSSGQGLNEQFF. CDR3 DNA: TGCGCCAGCAGCTCGGGACAGGGATTGAATGAGCAGTTCTTC. V is TRBV5-1 and J is TRBJ2-1; 9 bases line up with TRBD1. With V trimmed by 3 bases and J by 7 bases, 5 bases remained unmatched. Germline CDR1 is SGHRS and CDR2 is YFSETQ. CDR3 length: 14 amino acids.

The chain carries TRBV27 and TRBJ1-3; D gene unclear. V was pared by 6 bases and J by 0 bases, with 9 bases between. CDR3 size: 14 residues. The germline V gene encodes CDR1 MNHEY and CDR2 SMNVEV (reference sequence). CDR3 nucleotide sequence: TGTGCCAGCAGGGTACAGAGCTCTGGAAACACCATATATTTT. It codes for CASRVQSSGNTIYF.

This clone has more than one count but fewer than ten. This chain connects TRBV18 to TRBJ1-2, with 8 bases aligning to TRBD1. The CDR3 length is 15 residues. Germline V gene lookup returns CDR1 KGHSH and CDR2 LQKENI. Trimming cost V 4 bases and J 6 bases; bases outside gene matches: 10. CDR3 in amino acids: CASSLSWTGPNGYTF. In DNA form, the CDR3 reads TGTGCCAGCTCACTTTCATGGACAGGGCCTAATGGCTACACCTTC.

The genes are TRBV9 and TRBJ1-3; 7 bases match TRBD1. The germline V gene has CDR1 SGDLS and CDR2 YYNGEE. Trimming at V came to 5 bases and at J to 2 bases, leaving 4 bases not matched to a gene. The CDR3 loop spans 14 amino acids. Here the CDR3 reads CASRDRDTGNTIYF. For the CDR3, the DNA is TGTGCCAGCAGAGACAGGGACACTGGAAACACCATATATTTT.

This clone was counted between two and nine times. The chain carries TRBV5-1 and TRBJ1-1, with a possible D match to TRBD1 (6 bases). Germline CDR1 is SGHRS and CDR2 is YFSETQ. This CDR3 comprises 14 residues. The V and J ends lost 3 bases and 1 base respectively, with 10 bases between them. CDR3 nucleotides: TGCGCCAGCAGCTCCGGGACACCGAACACTGAAGCTTTCTTT. This encodes CASSSGTPNTEAFF.

The gene calls are TRBV4-2 and TRBJ2-7; D gene uncertain. Germline CDR1 is LGHNA and CDR2 is YNFKEQ. The CDR3 loop spans 13 amino acids. The ends were cut back, 3 bases at V and 0 bases at J, with 6 bases in the middle. The CDR3 sequence is CASSQVLSYEQYF. In nucleotides, the CDR3 is TGTGCCAGCAGCCAGGTACTCTCCTACGAGCAGTACTTC.

The J gene is TRBJ1-5, the V gene TRBV27; D perhaps matches TRBD1 (5 bases). V shed 2 bases and J shed 7 bases, with 6 bases lying between them. The CDR3 extends over 12 amino acids. Germline CDR1 reads MNHEY; CDR2 reads SMNVEV (reference sequence). In nucleotides, the CDR3 is TGTGCCAGCAGTTTAAGGGGACAGCCCCAGCATTTT. It encodes CASSLRGQPQHF.

The V and J genes are TRBV7-9 and TRBJ2-1; 10 nucleotides match TRBD2. V shed 1 base and J 4 bases; nucleotides not matched to a gene: 4. CDR1 and CDR2 (germline): SEHNR, FQNEAQ (reference sequence). The CDR3 has 16 residues. Written as DNA, the CDR3 is TGTGCCAGCAGCTTAGGATCGACTAGCGGGTACAATGAGCAGTTCTTC. As protein: CASSLGSTSGYNEQFF.

Here the CDR3 reads CASTVAGKNIQYF. The CDR3, as DNA: TGTGCCAGTACAGTTGCAGGGAAAAACATTCAGTACTTC. The genes are TRBV19 and TRBJ2-4; D is perhaps TRBD1 (5 bases). V shed 7 bases and J shed 4 bases, with 11 bases lying between them. CDR3 size: 13 residues. Germline V gene data show CDR1 as LNHDA and CDR2 as SQIVND (reference sequence).

The rearrangement uses TRBV5-1 and TRBJ2-7, with D perhaps matching TRBD1 (5 bases). The ends were cut back, 4 bases at V and 6 bases at J, with 14 bases in the middle. The CDR3 is made up of 13 amino acids. Germline-derived CDR1 and CDR2 are SGHRS and YFSETQ. CDR3 amino acids: CASSGQQVSEQYF. DNA of the CDR3: TGCGCCAGCAGCGGACAACAGGTCTCCGAGCAGTACTTC.

This clone was seen only a few times. The chain uses TRBV7-9 and TRBJ1-1; possibly TRBD1 for D (5 bases). V was pared by 5 bases and J by 3 bases, with 13 bases between. The CDR3 is 14 amino acids. Germline loops: CDR1 SEHNR, CDR2 FQNEAQ (reference sequence). CDR3 sequence: CASSRDFGHTEAFF. DNA of the CDR3: TGTGCCAGCAGCCGGGACTTCGGGCACACTGAAGCTTTCTTT.

The V and J genes are TRBV11-2 and TRBJ2-1; D may be TRBD2 (6 bases). Trimming left V 1 base short and J 6 bases short, with 13 bases between. The length of the CDR3 is 15 residues. Germline V gene sequence: CDR1 SGHAT, CDR2 FQNNGV. The CDR3 reads CASSLVAGLRNEQFF. CDR3 bases: TGTGCCAGCAGCTTAGTCGCGGGACTGCGCAATGAGCAGTTCTTC.

The chain employs TRBV30 and TRBJ2-7; D call uncertain. The CDR3 totals 14 residues. V lost 1 base, J lost 3 bases, and 13 bases lay in between. CDR1 is GTSNPN, CDR2 SVGIG, per germline (reference sequence). This CDR3 reads CAWSGTEGFYEQYF. CDR3 bases: TGTGCCTGGAGTGGAACAGAAGGATTCTACGAGCAGTACTTC.

This chain links TRBV6-1 with TRBJ2-3, with D possibly TRBD2 on 6 matching bases. The CDR3 runs to 18 residues. Germline CDR1 is MNHNS and CDR2 is SASEGT. Between the trimmed V and J ends, which lost 0 bases and 0 bases, there was a span of 16 bases. CDR3 protein: CASSEAGFWGTSTDTQYF. In DNA, the CDR3 is TGTGCCAGCAGTGAAGCGGGTTTCTGGGGGACTAGCACAGATACGCAGTATTTT.

This sequence joins TRBV29-1 and TRBJ1-2; D unclear. The V and J ends lost 1 base and 6 bases respectively, with 9 bases between them. The CDR3 has 12 amino acids. CDR1 and CDR2 (germline): SQVTM, ANQGSEA. CDR3 nucleotide sequence: TGCAGCGTTGAAGGTCCGGGGAATGGCTACACCTTC. This sequence encodes CSVEGPGNGYTF.

The chain is built from TRBV30 and TRBJ1-2, with TRBD1 matching over 12 bases. V was clipped by 3 bases and J by 6 bases; unmatched bases: 2. Per the germline V gene, CDR1 is GTSNPN and CDR2 is SVGIG (reference sequence). The CDR3 runs to 13 residues. The CDR3 nucleotides are TGTGCCTGGAGAGGGACAGGGGGCCATGGCTACACCTTC. Its protein product is CAWRGTGGHGYTF.

The sample holds a few counts of this clone. The chain carries TRBV9 and TRBJ2-7, with D perhaps TRBD2 (7 bases). V was pared by 0 bases and J by 2 bases, with 12 bases between. The length of the CDR3 is 15 residues. Per the germline V gene, CDR1 is SGDLS and CDR2 is YYNGEE. In DNA form, the CDR3 reads TGTGCCAGCAGCGTAGGTAGGGGGGGTACCTACGAGCAGTACTTC. As protein: CASSVGRGGTYEQYF.

This clone was seen more than once but under ten times. The chain has TRBV5-4 and TRBJ2-7; D is undetermined. The CDR3 is made up of 15 amino acids. The V gene's germline CDR1 is SGHNT and CDR2 YYREEE (reference sequence). V dropped 0 bases and J dropped 7 bases, with 17 bases sitting between them. Here the CDR3 reads CASSLERHSSREQYF. In nucleotides, the CDR3 is TGTGCCAGCAGCTTGGAGCGTCACTCGTCTCGGGAGCAGTACTTC.

The chain combines TRBV6-5 with TRBJ1-2, with D tentatively TRBD1 (5 bases). Trimming removed 7 bases at V and 4 bases at J, with 10 bases between. The germline V gene encodes CDR1 MNHEY and CDR2 SVGAGI. The CDR3 has 12 amino acids. DNA of the CDR3: TGTGCCAGCATCGACAGCACCTATGGCTACACCTTC. It translates to CASIDSTYGYTF.

This chain uses TRBV5-1 with TRBJ2-7; 9 positions match TRBD1. There are 16 residues in the CDR3. The trim removed 0 bases at V and 0 bases at J, leaving 4 bases unmatched. Germline V CDR1 and CDR2: SGHRS, YFSETQ. The CDR3 region has the DNA TGCGCCAGCAGCTTGGGCGGGACAGGGAACTCCTACGAGCAGTACTTC. Translation: CASSLGGTGNSYEQYF. Based on the CDR3 plus reference TRBV5-1 and TRBJ2-7, the full variable domain is KAGVTQTPRYLIKTRGQQVTLSCSPISGHRSVSWYQQTPGQGLQFLFEYFSETQRNKGNFPGRFSGRQFSNSRSEMNVSTLELGDSALYLCASSLGGTGNSYEQYFGPGTRLTVT.

The chain employs TRBV18 and TRBJ1-2; 7 bases align to TRBD1. This CDR3 spans 15 amino acids. The junction had 8 bases not matched to a gene; V was cut back by 4 bases and J by 3 bases. Germline V lookup: CDR1 KGHSH, CDR2 LQKENI. The CDR3 is CASSLGTDFDYGYTF. CDR3 in DNA: TGTGCCAGCTCACTCGGGACAGACTTCGACTATGGCTACACCTTC.

This chain links TRBV6-5 with TRBJ2-1; D uncertain. This CDR3 comprises 14 residues. Germline-derived CDR1 and CDR2 are MNHEY and SVGAGI. Trimming left V 6 bases short and J 12 bases short, with 21 bases between. CDR3 loop: CASRVNVTWLVQFF. In DNA form, the CDR3 reads TGTGCCAGCAGAGTCAACGTTACCTGGCTAGTGCAGTTCTTC.

The chain is built from TRBV5-6 and TRBJ1-4, with a weak D call TRBD1 (5 bases). CDR3 size: 16 residues. Trimming pared 4 bases from V and 4 bases from J, leaving 17 bases between. Looked up from germline, CDR1 is SGHDT and CDR2 is YYEEEE. CDR3 DNA sequence: TGTGCCAGCAGCCACGACGGCTGGGACTTTAATGAAAAACTGTTTTTT. This gives the protein CASSHDGWDFNEKLFF.

The rearrangement uses TRBV7-9 and TRBJ1-6; D ambiguous. The germline CDR1 and CDR2 sequences are SEHNR and FQNEAQ (reference sequence). V was cut by 2 bases and J by 9 bases, with 11 bases left in between. There are 14 residues in the CDR3. The CDR3 bases are TGTGCCAGCAGCTTAAGCCCCGAGGGTTCACCCCTCCACTTT. It is translated as CASSLSPEGSPLHF.

The chain carries TRBV7-2 and TRBJ1-4; D possibly corresponds to TRBD1 (6 bases). Trimming removed 4 bases at V and 2 bases at J, with 8 bases between. The CDR3 covers 14 residues. CDR1 and CDR2 (germline): SGHTA, FQGNSA. In DNA, the CDR3 is TGTGCCAGCAGCTGGGGGCCCACTAATGAAAAACTGTTTTTT. It is translated as CASSWGPTNEKLFF.

The gene calls are TRBV4-1 and TRBJ2-7; D might be TRBD2 (7 bases). Germline loops: CDR1 MGHRA, CDR2 YSYEKL. The V and J ends lost 4 bases and 6 bases respectively, with 16 bases between them. This CDR3 is built from 14 residues. In DNA form, the CDR3 reads TGCGCCAGCAGCCTCCCGCGACGGGGGGCCGAGCAGTACTTC. This translates into CASSLPRRGAEQYF.